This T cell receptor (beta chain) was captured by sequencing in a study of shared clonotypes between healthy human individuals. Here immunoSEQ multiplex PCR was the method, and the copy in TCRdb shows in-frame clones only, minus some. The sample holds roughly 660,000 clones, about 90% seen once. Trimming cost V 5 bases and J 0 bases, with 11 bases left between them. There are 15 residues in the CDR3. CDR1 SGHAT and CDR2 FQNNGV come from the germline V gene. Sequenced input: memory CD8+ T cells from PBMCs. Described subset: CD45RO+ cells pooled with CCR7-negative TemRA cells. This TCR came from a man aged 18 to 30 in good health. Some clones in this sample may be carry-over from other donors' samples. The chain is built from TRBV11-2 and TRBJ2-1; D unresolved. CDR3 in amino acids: CASSITPSSYNEQFF. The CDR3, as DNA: TGTGCCAGCAGCATTACTCCGAGCTCCTACAATGAGCAGTTCTTC.